The 8 T cell receptor beta chains presented below share a single source sample, sequenced in a study of vaccination and CD4 T cells after COVID-19. Cultured CD4+ T cells had their DNA profiled by the Oncomine TCR Beta short-read assay. TCRdb fed the PCR reads into MiXCR, producing one record per CDR3 protein. The repertoire consists of around 13,000 distinct CDR3 sequences, with roughly 29% occurring once and the leading ten covering roughly 13%. Treatment here: roughly ten-day PBMC culture with coronavirus spike peptide pools or control peptides (ViraFEST assay). Antigens of these TCRs are unknown. The sample consisted of CD4+ T cells from blood, cultured in vitro, taken after SARS-CoV-2 vaccination. The source is a human donor who had recovered from COVID-19.

The V call is TRBV24-1, the J call TRBJ2-5; D might be TRBD1 (6 bases). With 4 bases removed from V and 5 bases from J, the gap between germline ends came to 13 bases. The germline gives CDR1 KGHDR, CDR2 SFDVKD. CDR3 length: 14 residues. CDR3 DNA: TGTGCCACCAGTGACCCAGGGGCTCGGGAGACCCAGTACTTC. It is translated as CATSDPGARETQYF.

The J gene is TRBJ1-2, the V gene TRBV18; TRBD1 matches at 9 bases. V dropped 3 bases and J dropped 5; count of bases not matched to a gene: 1. In germline, CDR1 is KGHSH, CDR2 LQKENI. This CDR3 is 13 amino acids long. This chain's CDR3 is CASSPGQGYGYTF. CDR3 nucleotides: TGTGCCAGCTCACCGGGACAGGGATATGGCTACACCTTC. Full variable domain (remainder filled in from reference TRBV18 and TRBJ1-2): NAGVMQNPRHLVRRRGQEARLRCSPMKGHSHVYWYRQLPEEGLKFMVYLQKENIIDESGMPKERFSAEFPKEGPSILRIQQVVRGDSAAYFCASSPGQGYGYTFGSGTRLTVV.

The chain has TRBV7-9 and TRBJ1-2; D is undetermined. This CDR3 comprises 13 residues. Deletions cut 3 bases from V and 4 bases from J, with 9 bases between. Germline V gene sequence: CDR1 SEHNR, CDR2 FQNEAQ (reference sequence). CDR3 sequence reads: CASSLAGAYGYTF. DNA of the CDR3: TGTGCCAGCAGCTTGGCAGGAGCCTATGGCTACACCTTC. The entire variable domain, with the rest obtained from reference TRBV7-9 and TRBJ1-2, is as follows: DTGVSQNPRHKITKRGQNVTFRCDPISEHNRLYWYRQTLGQGPEFLTYFQNEAQLEKSRLLSDRFSAERPKGSFSTLEIQRTEQGDSAMYLCASSLAGAYGYTFGSGTRLTVV.

This clonotype was seen a handful of times. The rearrangement links TRBV7-2 to TRBJ1-3; D is ambiguous. V lost 7 bases, J lost 4 bases, and 17 bases lay in between. The CDR3 length is 15 residues. Looked up from germline, CDR1 is SGHTA and CDR2 is FQGNSA. The CDR3 DNA follows: TGTGCCAGCACCCCGACTAGGGAAGTGGGAAACACCATATATTTT. Protein product: CASTPTREVGNTIYF.

V is TRBV20-1 and J is TRBJ1-1; D is uncertain. Trimming pared 1 base from V and 1 base from J, leaving 1 base between. Germline V gene sequence: CDR1 DFQATT, CDR2 SNEGSKA (reference sequence). The CDR3 covers 11 residues. The CDR3 bases are TGCAGTGCTAGAGGGAACACTGAAGCTTTCTTT. This gives the protein CSARGNTEAFF.

The chain combines TRBV20-1 with TRBJ1-3, with D uncertain. This CDR3 has 11 amino acids. Trimming stripped 6 bases from V and 0 bases from J, with 3 bases between. Germline CDR1 DFQATT, CDR2 SNEGSKA (reference sequence). CDR3 sequence: CSANSGNTIYF. The CDR3 DNA reads as TGCAGTGCGAACTCTGGAAACACCATATATTTT.

Only a few counts were recorded for this clonotype. The chain has TRBV28 and TRBJ1-6; D is unclear. Germline lookup yields CDR1 MDHEN and CDR2 SYDVKM. CDR3 length: 14 residues. V shed 6 bases and J shed 9 bases, with 15 bases lying between them. The CDR3 sequence is CASSHGDLVSPLHF. The CDR3 region has the DNA TGTGCCAGCAGCCATGGGGATCTTGTTTCACCCCTCCACTTT.

This clonotype has more than one count but fewer than ten. This sequence joins TRBV6-1 and TRBJ2-7; 14 nucleotides match TRBD2. There are 19 residues in the CDR3. Germline V lookup: CDR1 MNHNS, CDR2 SASEGT. In DNA, the CDR3 is TGTGTTGCCCAACCGAGACTAGCGGGAGGGCCAATCTTCGTCTACGAGCAGTACTTC. Translation gives CVAQPRLAGGPIFVYEQYF.